Listed below are T cell receptor beta chains from one sample, sequenced in a study of OX40 agonist ivuxolimab in advanced cancers. TCRdb's copy holds only in-frame clones and misses some; the assay was immunoSEQ multiplex PCR. The sample has 65,000 to 80,000 clones; over 75% are singletons. The sequences come from CD4+ or CD8+ T cells sorted from blood, collected in a trial of the OX40 agonist ivuxolimab. The source of these receptors is an adult with an advanced solid tumor such as melanoma, head and neck, liver or kidney cancer. Both conserved end residues are part of each CDR3. The D gene is left open where the match is weak. Clone size is not always given. Where it is, it says once, few, many or a class for expanded clones.

j_gene: TRBJ2-5; abundance: .; v_gene: TRBV5-4; d_gene: .; CDR3nt: TGTGCCAGCAGCTTGTATCGGGGGGCCGGAGAGACCCAGTACTTC; CDR3aa: CASSLYRGAGETQYF
j_gene: TRBJ1-1; abundance: once; v_gene: TRBV11-1; d_gene: .; CDR3nt: TGTGCCAGCAGCTTGACCCTTACAGGGTCCAACACTGAAGCTTTCTTT; CDR3aa: CASSLTLTGSNTEAFF
j_gene: TRBJ2-6; abundance: .; v_gene: TRBV7-9; d_gene: .; CDR3nt: TGTGCCAGCAGCTTAGCGGTCGGGGTCCTGACTTTC; CDR3aa: CASSLAVGVLTF
j_gene: TRBJ2-5; abundance: .; v_gene: TRBV10-3; d_gene: .; CDR3nt: TGTGCCATCAGTGAGTCGTGGGGGAGCGAAGAGACCCAGTACTTC; CDR3aa: CAISESWGSEETQYF
j_gene: TRBJ2-1; abundance: .; v_gene: TRBV9; d_gene: .; CDR3nt: TGTGCCAGCAGCGCCGCGGGGGCGTCCTACAATGAGCAGTTCTTC; CDR3aa: CASSAAGASYNEQFF
j_gene: TRBJ2-5; abundance: few; v_gene: TRBV7-8; d_gene: .; CDR3nt: TGTGCCAGCAGCCGTCGGACAAGTCAAGAGACCCAGTACTTC; CDR3aa: CASSRRTSQETQYF
j_gene: TRBJ1-1; abundance: .; v_gene: TRBV5-1; d_gene: TRBD1; CDR3nt: TGCGCCAGCAGCATCGACAGGGGGAACACTGAAGCTTTCTTT; CDR3aa: CASSIDRGNTEAFF
j_gene: TRBJ1-6; abundance: .; v_gene: TRBV7-2; d_gene: .; CDR3nt: TGTGCCAGCAGCTTAGAACGGTCGAATTCACCCCTCCACTTT; CDR3aa: CASSLERSNSPLHF
j_gene: TRBJ2-3; abundance: .; v_gene: TRBV7-2; d_gene: TRBD2; CDR3nt: TGTGCCAGCAGCTTAGTCCGACTAGCGGGGGGATTGACGCAGTATTTT; CDR3aa: CASSLVRLAGGLTQYF
j_gene: TRBJ2-5; abundance: .; v_gene: TRBV29-1; d_gene: .; CDR3nt: TGCAGCGTCAAAACTAGCTCTCAAGAGACCCAGTACTTC; CDR3aa: CSVKTSSQETQYF
j_gene: TRBJ1-1; abundance: .; v_gene: TRBV7-9; d_gene: TRBD1; CDR3nt: TGTGCCAGCAGCTATCTGACAGGGAAAGCTTTCTTT; CDR3aa: CASSYLTGKAFF
j_gene: TRBJ1-4; abundance: .; v_gene: TRBV19; d_gene: .; CDR3nt: TGTGCCAGTAGCAACCGGGGGCCGGGCGGTGAAAAACTGTTTTTT; CDR3aa: CASSNRGPGGEKLFF
j_gene: TRBJ1-1; abundance: .; v_gene: TRBV10-3; d_gene: .; CDR3nt: TGTGCCATCAGTTTCGACCCCTCGGGCACTGAAGCTTTCTTT; CDR3aa: CAISFDPSGTEAFF
j_gene: TRBJ1-3; abundance: .; v_gene: TRBV12-5; d_gene: .; CDR3nt: TGTGCTAGTGGTTTGGTCCTTGGAAACACCATATATTTT; CDR3aa: CASGLVLGNTIYF
j_gene: TRBJ2-5; abundance: .; v_gene: TRBV6-5; d_gene: .; CDR3nt: TGTGCCAGCAAGGAGGGGGAGACCCAGTACTTC; CDR3aa: CASKEGETQYF
j_gene: TRBJ1-5; abundance: once; v_gene: TRBV6-5; d_gene: .; CDR3nt: TGTGCCAGCAGTTACGAATTTGGGGGCAATCAGCCCCAGCATTTT; CDR3aa: CASSYEFGGNQPQHF
j_gene: TRBJ1-2; abundance: once; v_gene: TRBV2; d_gene: .; CDR3nt: TGTGCCAGCAGTGAAGGGGCAGGGTACTATGGCTACACCTTC; CDR3aa: CASSEGAGYYGYTF
j_gene: TRBJ1-3; abundance: .; v_gene: TRBV9; d_gene: .; CDR3nt: TGTGCCAGCAGCTTCTTAGGGACGACTTCTGGAAACACCATATATTTT; CDR3aa: CASSFLGTTSGNTIYF
j_gene: TRBJ2-7; abundance: .; v_gene: TRBV4-3; d_gene: TRBD1; CDR3nt: TGCGCCAGCAGCCAACTTGCTGAAGGACAGGGGACCTACGAGCAGTACTTC; CDR3aa: CASSQLAEGQGTYEQYF
j_gene: TRBJ1-4; abundance: .; v_gene: TRBV2; d_gene: TRBD1; CDR3nt: TGTGCCACCCAGGGGGTTGGTGAAAAACTGTTTTTT; CDR3aa: CATQGVGEKLFF
j_gene: TRBJ1-2; abundance: .; v_gene: TRBV2; d_gene: .; CDR3nt: TGTGCCAGCAGAGAGACGGAGACCGGAGGGGGCTACACCTTC; CDR3aa: CASRETETGGGYTF
j_gene: TRBJ2-7; abundance: .; v_gene: TRBV15; d_gene: .; CDR3nt: TGTGCCACCAGCAGAGATGGGGGGTTCGGTGACGAGCAGTACTTC; CDR3aa: CATSRDGGFGDEQYF
j_gene: TRBJ1-1; abundance: .; v_gene: TRBV4-2; d_gene: .; CDR3nt: TGTGCCAGCAGCCAAAGAGGGGGGGGGCAAATCACTGAAGCTTTCTTT; CDR3aa: CASSQRGGGQITEAFF
j_gene: TRBJ2-3; abundance: .; v_gene: TRBV18; d_gene: .; CDR3nt: TGTGCCAGCTCACCATTACAGAGCACAGATACGCAGTATTTT; CDR3aa: CASSPLQSTDTQYF
j_gene: TRBJ1-5; abundance: medium-sized; v_gene: TRBV4-3; d_gene: .; CDR3nt: TGCGCCAGCAGCCAAGCTTACGTTACCCATGACAATCAGCCCCAGCATTTT; CDR3aa: CASSQAYVTHDNQPQHF
j_gene: TRBJ2-1; abundance: once; v_gene: TRBV9; d_gene: TRBD2; CDR3nt: TGTGCCAGCAGCGCCGGGACTAGCGGACAATTAAGGCAGTTCTTC; CDR3aa: CASSAGTSGQLRQFF
j_gene: TRBJ1-5; abundance: .; v_gene: TRBV18; d_gene: .; CDR3nt: TGTGCCAGCTCAATAACAGAAAATAGCAATCAGCCCCAGCATTTT; CDR3aa: CASSITENSNQPQHF
j_gene: TRBJ1-6; abundance: .; v_gene: TRBV10-3; d_gene: TRBD1; CDR3nt: TGTGCCAACAGACAGGGGGAAAATTCACCCCTCCACTTT; CDR3aa: CANRQGENSPLHF
j_gene: TRBJ2-2; abundance: .; v_gene: TRBV11-2; d_gene: .; CDR3nt: TGTGCCAGCAGCTTTCCCATTCACTACCCCACCGGGGAGCTGTTTTTT; CDR3aa: CASSFPIHYPTGELFF
j_gene: TRBJ1-2; abundance: .; v_gene: TRBV16; d_gene: .; CDR3nt: TGTGCCAGCAGCCCTGGTAACTATGGCTACACCTTC; CDR3aa: CASSPGNYGYTF
j_gene: TRBJ1-5; abundance: .; v_gene: TRBV7-8; d_gene: .; CDR3nt: TGTGCCAGCAGCTTAGTCGGCGGGACTACCAATCAGCCCCAGCATTTT; CDR3aa: CASSLVGGTTNQPQHF
j_gene: TRBJ1-6; abundance: .; v_gene: TRBV7-9; d_gene: TRBD1; CDR3nt: TGTGCCAGCAGCAAACGACAGGGTACAAGCTCCTATAATTCACCCCTCCACTTT; CDR3aa: CASSKRQGTSSYNSPLHF
j_gene: TRBJ1-4; abundance: .; v_gene: TRBV21-1; d_gene: .; CDR3nt: TGTGCCAGACCGGGACCGGTGAATGAAAAACTGTTTTTT; CDR3aa: CARPGPVNEKLFF
j_gene: TRBJ1-1; abundance: .; v_gene: TRBV27; d_gene: .; CDR3nt: TGTGCCAGCAGTTTAGGGGGGAGGAGAGTTGCGGAAGCTTTCTTT; CDR3aa: CASSLGGRRVAEAFF
j_gene: TRBJ2-3; abundance: .; v_gene: TRBV5-1; d_gene: .; CDR3nt: TGCGCCAGCAGCTCGGGACACACCTCCACAGATACGCAGTATTTT; CDR3aa: CASSSGHTSTDTQYF
j_gene: TRBJ1-1; abundance: .; v_gene: TRBV6-5; d_gene: .; CDR3nt: TGTGCCAGCAGTCGGGGCCGTGAAGCTTTCTTT; CDR3aa: CASSRGREAFF
j_gene: TRBJ1-2; abundance: .; v_gene: TRBV6-1; d_gene: .; CDR3nt: TGTGCCAGCAGTGACTCTTACCGGTGGGGCTACACCTTC; CDR3aa: CASSDSYRWGYTF
j_gene: TRBJ1-4; abundance: .; v_gene: TRBV2; d_gene: .; CDR3nt: TGTGCCAGCAGTGATAGCGGGTTTAAAGAAAAACTGTTTTTT; CDR3aa: CASSDSGFKEKLFF
j_gene: TRBJ1-1; abundance: .; v_gene: TRBV10-3; d_gene: TRBD1; CDR3nt: TGTGCCATCAGGGAGGGAGAGGACAGGGAAGCTTTCTTT; CDR3aa: CAIREGEDREAFF
j_gene: TRBJ1-1; abundance: .; v_gene: TRBV5-1; d_gene: TRBD1; CDR3nt: TGCGCCAGCACCAACTTAGGGACAGGGGGAACTGAAGCTTTCTTT; CDR3aa: CASTNLGTGGTEAFF
j_gene: TRBJ2-7; abundance: .; v_gene: TRBV15; d_gene: TRBD1; CDR3nt: TGTGCCACCAGCACCCAACAGGGGAGATACGAGCAGTACTTC; CDR3aa: CATSTQQGRYEQYF
j_gene: TRBJ1-3; abundance: .; v_gene: TRBV2; d_gene: .; CDR3nt: TGTGCCAGCAGTGGTAATGGAAACACCATATATTTT; CDR3aa: CASSGNGNTIYF
j_gene: TRBJ2-7; abundance: .; v_gene: TRBV5-1; d_gene: TRBD1; CDR3nt: TGCGCCAGCAGCTTCGAGGGGGCGGGCTACGAGCAGTACTTC; CDR3aa: CASSFEGAGYEQYF
j_gene: TRBJ1-3; abundance: .; v_gene: TRBV7-6; d_gene: .; CDR3nt: TGTGCCAGCAGCCCGCTCTTTCGGTCGGACTCTGGAAACACCATATATTTT; CDR3aa: CASSPLFRSDSGNTIYF
j_gene: TRBJ1-1; abundance: few; v_gene: TRBV19; d_gene: .; CDR3nt: TGTGCCAGTAGTATGTCGAGGGAGGGGAACACTGAAGCTTTCTTT; CDR3aa: CASSMSREGNTEAFF
j_gene: TRBJ2-5; abundance: .; v_gene: TRBV2; d_gene: .; CDR3nt: TGTGCCAGCGGGATGGATTTAGGTGGGACCCAGTACTTC; CDR3aa: CASGMDLGGTQYF
j_gene: TRBJ2-1; abundance: .; v_gene: TRBV9; d_gene: TRBD2; CDR3nt: TGTGCCAGCAGCGTAGGGGGGACTAGCGTCAATGAGCAGTTCTTC; CDR3aa: CASSVGGTSVNEQFF
j_gene: TRBJ2-1; abundance: .; v_gene: TRBV18; d_gene: TRBD1; CDR3nt: TGTGCCAGCTCACCGGGACAGGGGGCAGGTGAGCAGTTCTTC; CDR3aa: CASSPGQGAGEQFF
j_gene: TRBJ2-2; abundance: .; v_gene: TRBV7-6; d_gene: .; CDR3nt: TGTGCCAGCAGCCCCAGACTCGTCACCGGGGAGCTGTTTTTT; CDR3aa: CASSPRLVTGELFF
j_gene: TRBJ1-6; abundance: .; v_gene: TRBV7-2; d_gene: .; CDR3nt: TGTGCCAGCAGCCTAACGGTGAGCACTTCACCCCTCCACTTT; CDR3aa: CASSLTVSTSPLHF
j_gene: TRBJ2-1; abundance: .; v_gene: TRBV25-1; d_gene: .; CDR3nt: TGTGCCTGCAACGGGACTGAACCTCCCCGTGAGCAGTTCTTC; CDR3aa: CACNGTEPPREQFF